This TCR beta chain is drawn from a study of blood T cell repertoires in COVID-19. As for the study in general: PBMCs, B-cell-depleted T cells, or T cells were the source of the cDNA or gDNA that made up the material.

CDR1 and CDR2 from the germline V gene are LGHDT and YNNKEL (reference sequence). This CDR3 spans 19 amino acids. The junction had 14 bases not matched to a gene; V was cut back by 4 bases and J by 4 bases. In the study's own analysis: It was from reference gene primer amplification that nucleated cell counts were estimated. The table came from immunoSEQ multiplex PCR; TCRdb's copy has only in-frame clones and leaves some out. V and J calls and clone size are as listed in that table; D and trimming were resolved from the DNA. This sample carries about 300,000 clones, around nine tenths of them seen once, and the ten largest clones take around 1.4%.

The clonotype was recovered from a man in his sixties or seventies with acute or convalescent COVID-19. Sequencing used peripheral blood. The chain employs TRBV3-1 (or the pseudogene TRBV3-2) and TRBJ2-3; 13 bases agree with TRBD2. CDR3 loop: CASSPFVTSGRAVPDTQYF. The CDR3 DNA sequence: TGTGCCAGCAGCCCCTTTGTCACTAGCGGGAGGGCCGTCCCAGATACGCAGTATTTT.